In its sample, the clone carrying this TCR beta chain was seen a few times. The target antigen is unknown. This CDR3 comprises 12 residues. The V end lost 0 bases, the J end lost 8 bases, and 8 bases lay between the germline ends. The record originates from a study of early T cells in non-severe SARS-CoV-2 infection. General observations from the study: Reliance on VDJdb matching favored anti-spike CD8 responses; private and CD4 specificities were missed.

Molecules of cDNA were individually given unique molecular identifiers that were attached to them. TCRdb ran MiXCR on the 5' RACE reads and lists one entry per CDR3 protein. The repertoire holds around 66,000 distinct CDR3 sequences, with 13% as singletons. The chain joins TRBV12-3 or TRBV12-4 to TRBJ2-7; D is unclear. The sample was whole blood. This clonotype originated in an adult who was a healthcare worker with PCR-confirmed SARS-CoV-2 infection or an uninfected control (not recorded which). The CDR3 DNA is TGTGCCAGCAGTTTAGCCAGACTCAAGCAGTACTTC. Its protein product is CASSLARLKQYF.